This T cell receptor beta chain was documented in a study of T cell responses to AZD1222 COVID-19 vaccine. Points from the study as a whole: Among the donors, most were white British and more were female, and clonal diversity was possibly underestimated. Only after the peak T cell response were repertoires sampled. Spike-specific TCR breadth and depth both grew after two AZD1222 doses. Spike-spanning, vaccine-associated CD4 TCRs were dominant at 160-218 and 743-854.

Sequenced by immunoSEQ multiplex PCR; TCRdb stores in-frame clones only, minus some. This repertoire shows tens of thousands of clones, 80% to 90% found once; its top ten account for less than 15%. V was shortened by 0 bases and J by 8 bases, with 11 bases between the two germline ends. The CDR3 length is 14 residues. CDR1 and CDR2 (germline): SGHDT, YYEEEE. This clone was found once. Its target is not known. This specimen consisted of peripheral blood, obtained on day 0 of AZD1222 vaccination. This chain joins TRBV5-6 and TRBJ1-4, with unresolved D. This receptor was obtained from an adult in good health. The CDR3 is CASSLGPSGEKLFF. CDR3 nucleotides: TGTGCCAGCAGCTTGGGGCCGTCTGGAGAAAAACTGTTTTTT. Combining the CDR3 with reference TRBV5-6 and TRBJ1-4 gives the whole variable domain DAGVTQSPTHLIKTRGQQVTLRCSPKSGHDTVSWYQQALGQGPQFIFQYYEEEERQRGNFPDRFSGHQFPNYSSELNVNALLLGDSALYLCASSLGPSGEKLFFGSGTQLSVL.